This TCR beta chain appears in the sequencing data of a study of T cells in Graves' hyperthyroidism and ophthalmopathy (dated by TCRdb to between 2018 and 2021). For the study in its entirety: To identify TCR V-J signatures that set the groups apart, the researchers used a discovery cohort of 90 to 100 patients, made up of some 41 with Graves' ophthalmopathy and some 56 with stable Graves' hyperthyroidism. Whether ophthalmopathy could be predicted prospectively was tested in an independent validation cohort made up of under 20 hyperthyroidism patients plus 17 patients who later progressed to ophthalmopathy. The 95 to 100 discovery patients were randomly divided into training and test sets at a 7:3 ratio. Thyroid tissue and blood T-cell repertoires from several Graves' hyperthyroidism patients were also compared in the study. After sampling, hyperthyroidism patients received methimazole starting at 30 mg daily, and ophthalmopathy patients received high-dose intravenous methylprednisolone. TCR Vbeta CDR3 sequencing of fewer than 150 peripheral blood samples (over 40 ophthalmopathy, under 80 hyperthyroidism and 17 progressor patients) is reported in the paper.

Reading the germline V gene gives CDR1 SGHVS and CDR2 FQNEAQ. The CDR3 has 14 amino acids, counting the end cysteine and phenylalanine. The entry retains the CDR3 DNA only, 42 bases that are in frame from base 1. Trimming removed 5 bases from V and 3 bases from J, leaving 14 bases between the germline ends. A patient counted as having stable Graves' hyperthyroidism if no progression to ophthalmopathy occurred over 18 months of follow-up. Hyperthyroidism patients were newly diagnosed, with disease duration under 2 months, and aged 18 to 65 years. Patients with uncontrolled infections, other autoimmune diseases, pregnancy or lactation were excluded. Diagnoses were established on the basis of clinical symptoms, serum thyroxine and TRAb, thyroid ultrasound, and orbital computed tomography. Trizol reagent was used to extract total RNA, and RNA quality was then checked on an Agilent 2100 Bioanalyzer. Worth noting for this clonotype: The antigen it binds to is not known. The sample holds no much larger clone one base away, and base qualities are not on file.

What the research found in general, with its limitations: Ophthalmopathy was separated from stable hyperthyroidism by a 13 V-J signature model, with over 85% sensitivity and roughly 81% specificity obtained in cross-validation and 80%/75% obtained in testing. In validation, progression to ophthalmopathy was predicted by the model with 65% to 71% sensitivity and 72% to 85% specificity, a median of around 6.5 months before onset. Most expanded thyroid clonotypes (frequency above 0.001) were also detected in blood, suggesting blood repertoires may reflect thyroid immune responses. No statistical method was used to set the sample size in advance, and investigators knew the group allocation.

TCR beta CDR3 regions were amplified from RNA transcripts. A first-round RT-PCR of the TCR CDR3 used the HTBI primer set with the Qiagen OneStep RT-PCR kit. The libraries were constructed in a second round of multiplex PCR and then size-selected and purified. Paired-end sequencing of the libraries was performed with 100 bp reads on an Illumina HiSeq2000. In the authors' own workflow: Raw data were processed with SOAPnuke, discarding reads with adapters, uncalled bases, mean Phred below 15, or no exact constant-primer or identifier match. COPE v1.2.5 was used to merge high-quality paired reads, and clonotypes were defined as unique nucleotide sequences. Clonotypes were aligned to IMGT TRBV, TRBD and TRBJ reference segments using MiTCR v1.1. The analysis included only V-J combinations with a frequency above 0.0001, which together covered more than 98% of the repertoires. The TCS score was defined as the ratio of F50 (clonal expansion) to E x V (chaos), calculated using BLOSUM62-based TCRdist between CDR3 peptides within each V-J. Welch's t-statistics and random forest reduced fewer than 600 V-J features to roughly 13, which were used in a naive Bayes classifier (R e1071). Thyroid-blood repertoire similarity was quantified with the Morisita-Horn index. TCRdb reran the public reads through fastp at Q25 and MiXCR, keeping productive beta chains. Here each entry gathers all rows of one CDR3 protein and keeps the most common genes and DNA. The V and J calls were determined by TCRdb, not by the authors. The sample table records 450,000 to 700,000 distinct CDR3 sequences; under 60% of these occur just once. Jointly, the top ten make up roughly 8.2% of the sample.

This clonotype originated in a woman between 18 and 29 years old with Graves' hyperthyroidism. Input material: peripheral blood or thyroid tissue (not recorded which). This chain is built from TRBV7-8 and TRBJ2-7; perhaps TRBD1 is the D gene, with 6 bases matching. The DNA is TGTGCCAGCAGCACTACGGACAGTAACTACGAGCAGTACTTC. Its protein product is CASSTTDSNYEQYF.